This T cell receptor beta chain appears in the sequencing data of a study of blood T cells in healthy people across ages. The germline CDR1 and CDR2 sequences are SQVTM and ANQGSEA. The CDR3 sequence is 14 residues long. With 5 bases clipped from V and 7 bases from J, the junction kept 9 bases outside the gene matches. Alongside a J-beta primer mix, a sample-barcoded 5' primer served in a second PCR lasting roughly 7 to 11 cycles. Paired-end reads containing CDR3 totaled no fewer than 2.5 million for each sample. TCRdb redid the calling of the 5' RACE reads with MiXCR, one entry per CDR3 protein. Among about 780,000 distinct CDR3 sequences listed, around half were seen once. This clonotype was observed at least ten times. What it binds is not known. Study results and limitations: Considered underestimates were the diversity estimates obtained from one million T cells. Measured against age, TCR beta diversity per million T cells decreased in a roughly linear manner.

Sequences were obtained from blood. This sequence originates from a man older than 75 in good health. This sequence joins TRBV29-1 and TRBJ1-4; 8 bases map to TRBD1. The DNA for the CDR3 is TGCAGCGTTAGAGCGCAGGGGGCAGGTGAAAAACTGTTTTTT. This codes for CSVRAQGAGEKLFF.